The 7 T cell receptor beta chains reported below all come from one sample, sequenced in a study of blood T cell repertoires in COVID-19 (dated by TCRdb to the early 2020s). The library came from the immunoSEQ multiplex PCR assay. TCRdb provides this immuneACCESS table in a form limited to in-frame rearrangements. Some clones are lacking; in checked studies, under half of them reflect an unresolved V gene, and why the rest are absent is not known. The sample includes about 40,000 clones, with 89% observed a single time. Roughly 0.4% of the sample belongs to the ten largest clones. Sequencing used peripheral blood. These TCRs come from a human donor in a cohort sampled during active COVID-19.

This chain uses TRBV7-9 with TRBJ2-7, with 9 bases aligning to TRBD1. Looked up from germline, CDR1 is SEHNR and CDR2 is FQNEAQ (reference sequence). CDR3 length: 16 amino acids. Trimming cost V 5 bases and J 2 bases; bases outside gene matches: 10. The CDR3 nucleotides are TGTGCCAGCAGCCTAATCGACCGGACAGGGGCCTACGAGCAGTACTTC. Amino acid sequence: CASSLIDRTGAYEQYF.

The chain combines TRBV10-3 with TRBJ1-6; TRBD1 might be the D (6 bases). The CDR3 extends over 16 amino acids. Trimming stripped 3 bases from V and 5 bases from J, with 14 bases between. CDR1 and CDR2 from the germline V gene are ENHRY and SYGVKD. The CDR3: CAISDPSTGNNSPLHF. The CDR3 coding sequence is TGTGCCATCAGTGACCCCTCGACAGGCAATAATTCACCCCTCCACTTT.

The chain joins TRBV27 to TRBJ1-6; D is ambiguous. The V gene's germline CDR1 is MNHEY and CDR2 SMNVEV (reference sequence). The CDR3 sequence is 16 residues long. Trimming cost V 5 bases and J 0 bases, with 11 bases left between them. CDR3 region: CASSPIQSSYNSPLHF. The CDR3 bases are TGTGCCAGCAGTCCGATACAGAGCTCCTATAATTCACCCCTCCACTTT.

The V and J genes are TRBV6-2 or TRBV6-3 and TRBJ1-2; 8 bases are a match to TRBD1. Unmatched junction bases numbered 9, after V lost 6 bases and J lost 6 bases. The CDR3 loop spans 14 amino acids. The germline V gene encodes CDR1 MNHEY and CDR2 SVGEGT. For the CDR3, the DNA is TGTGCCAGCAGCGAGAGACAGGGGATAGATGGCTACACCTTC. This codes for CASSERQGIDGYTF.

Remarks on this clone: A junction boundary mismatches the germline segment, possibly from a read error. The CDR3 is CASSPRPNAEAFF. The CDR3 nucleotides are TGTGCCAGCAGCCCGCGGCCGAACGCTGAAGCTTTCTTT. The chain couples TRBV7-2 to TRBJ1-1; D ambiguous. CDR1 and CDR2 from the germline V gene are SGHTA and FQGNSA. The CDR3 has 13 amino acids.

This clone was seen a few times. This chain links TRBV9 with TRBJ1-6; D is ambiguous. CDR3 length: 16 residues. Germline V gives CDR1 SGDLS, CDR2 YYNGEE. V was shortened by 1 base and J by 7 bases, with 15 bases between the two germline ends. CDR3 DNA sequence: TGTGCCAGCAGCGTACGGGGAGAGGGATCGAATTCACCCCTCCACTTT. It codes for CASSVRGEGSNSPLHF.

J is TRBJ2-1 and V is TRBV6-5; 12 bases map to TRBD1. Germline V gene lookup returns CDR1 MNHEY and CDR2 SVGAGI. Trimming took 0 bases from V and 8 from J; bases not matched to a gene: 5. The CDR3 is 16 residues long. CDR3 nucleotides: TGTGCCAGCAGTTACTCTCCGGGACAGGGGGCTTATGAGCAGTTCTTC. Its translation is CASSYSPGQGAYEQFF.